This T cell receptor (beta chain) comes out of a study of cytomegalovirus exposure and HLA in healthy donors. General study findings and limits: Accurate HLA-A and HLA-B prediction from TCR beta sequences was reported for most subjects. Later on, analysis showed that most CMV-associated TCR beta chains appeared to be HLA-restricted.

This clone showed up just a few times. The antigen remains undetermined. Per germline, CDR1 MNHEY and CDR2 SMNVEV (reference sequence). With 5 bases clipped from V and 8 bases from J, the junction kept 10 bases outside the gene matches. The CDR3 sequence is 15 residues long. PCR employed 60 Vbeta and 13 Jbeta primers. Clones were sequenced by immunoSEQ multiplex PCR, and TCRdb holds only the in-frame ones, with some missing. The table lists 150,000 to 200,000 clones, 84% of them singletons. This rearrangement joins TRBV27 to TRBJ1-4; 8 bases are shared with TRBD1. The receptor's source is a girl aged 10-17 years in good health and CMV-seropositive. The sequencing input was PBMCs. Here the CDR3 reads CASSLSDRVGEKLFF. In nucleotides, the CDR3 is TGTGCCAGCAGTCTTTCGGACAGGGTCGGAGAAAAACTGTTTTTT.